Following are 27 T cell receptor beta chains from one sample sequenced in a study of identifying expanded T cells in peripheral blood. TCRdb's table, derived via immunoSEQ multiplex PCR, lists solely in-frame clones and lacks some. The repertoire holds around 120,000 clones, with 86% as singletons. The specimen sequenced was blood. The receptors derive from a person aged 18 to 70 in good health.

This clone was found a few times. The rearrangement links TRBV4-2 to TRBJ1-4; 8 nucleotides line up with TRBD1. V dropped 2 bases and J dropped 0; count of bases not matched to a gene: 5. The germline V gene encodes CDR1 LGHNA and CDR2 YNFKEQ. CDR3 length equals 17 residues. As DNA, the CDR3 is TGTGCCAGCAGCCAAACAGGGGGTTTGGCAACTAATGAAAAACTGTTTTTT. Translating it yields CASSQTGGLATNEKLFF.

The chain links TRBV27 to TRBJ1-5, with D uncertain. V was trimmed by 5 bases and J by 2 bases, leaving 13 bases between them. This CDR3 region has 15 residues. The germline CDR1 and CDR2 sequences are MNHEY and SMNVEV (reference sequence). The CDR3 coding sequence is TGTGCCAGCAGTGCAGCCTTAGGCGGCAATCAGCCCCAGCATTTT. Its translation: CASSAALGGNQPQHF.

This chain joins TRBV7-3 and TRBJ2-5; D ambiguous. This CDR3 spans 12 amino acids. Trimming shortened V by 2 bases and J by 2 bases, and 3 bases separated the two germline ends. Germline V CDR1 and CDR2: SGHTA, FQGTGA. CDR3 loop: CASSLGQETQYF. As DNA, the CDR3 is TGTGCCAGCAGCTTAGGGCAAGAGACCCAGTACTTC.

The chain combines TRBV19 with TRBJ2-7, with D possibly matching TRBD2 (5 bases). V was cut by 6 bases and J by 0 bases, with 12 bases left in between. The CDR3 loop spans 14 amino acids. The V gene's germline CDR1 is LNHDA and CDR2 SQIVND (reference sequence). The CDR3: CASSSRRVSYEQYF. CDR3 sequence (DNA): TGTGCCAGTAGCTCGAGGCGGGTCTCCTACGAGCAGTACTTC.

The gene calls are TRBV7-8 and TRBJ2-7; D gene unclear. V was cut by 2 bases and J by 3 bases, with 5 bases left in between. Germline loops: CDR1 SGHVS, CDR2 FQNEAQ. The CDR3 loop spans 12 amino acids. The CDR3 DNA reads as TGTGCCAGCAGCTTAACACGCTACGAGCAGTACTTC. It yields the protein CASSLTRYEQYF.

J is TRBJ2-7 and V is TRBV4-1; D gene unclear. With 1 base removed from V and 2 bases from J, the gap between germline ends came to 6 bases. This CDR3 has 13 residues. From germline, CDR1 is MGHRA and CDR2 YSYEKL. CDR3 bases: TGCGCCAGCAGCCAAGGCCCCACCTACGAGCAGTACTTC. Its protein product is CASSQGPTYEQYF.

V and J are TRBV12-2 and TRBJ2-1; the listed D gene, TRBD2, was not tested against the DNA. TRBV12-2 is a pseudogene. CDR3 length: 16 residues. This chain's CDR3 is CASRVMASGGYNEQFF. The CDR3 DNA sequence: TGTGCAAGTCGCGTAATGGCTAGCGGGGGCTACAATGAGCAGTTCTTC.

This chain connects TRBV4-1 to TRBJ1-1; D is perhaps TRBD1 (5 bases). CDR1 MGHRA and CDR2 YSYEKL come from the germline V gene. This CDR3 spans 15 amino acids. V was cut by 0 bases and J by 6 bases, with 14 bases left in between. The chain's CDR3 is CASSQDRVREPEAFF. In DNA, the CDR3 is TGCGCCAGCAGCCAAGACCGGGTCAGGGAGCCTGAAGCTTTCTTT.

The chain couples TRBV9 to TRBJ2-1; the D is unclear. V was trimmed by 3 bases and J by 3 bases, leaving 16 bases between them. Looked up from germline, CDR1 is SGDLS and CDR2 is YYNGEE. The CDR3 has 16 amino acids. The CDR3 DNA is TGTGCCAGCAGCGACCTCCCCCGAACGTACTACAATGAGCAGTTCTTC. As protein: CASSDLPRTYYNEQFF.

The V and J genes are TRBV6-5 and TRBJ1-2, with TRBD1 matching over 9 bases. The CDR3 contains 13 residues. Germline values: CDR1 MNHEY, CDR2 SVGAGI. V trimming: 4 bases; J trimming: 7 bases; junction bases outside the gene matches: 4. The CDR3 nucleotides are TGTGCCAGCAGTTCCGGACAGGGGTTTGGCTACACCTTC. This sequence encodes CASSSGQGFGYTF.

The V and J genes are TRBV28 and TRBJ2-7; TRBD1 matches 9 bases. V was pared by 4 bases and J by 6 bases, with 10 bases of the junction left unmatched. This CDR3 contains 15 residues. Germline CDR1 reads MDHEN; CDR2 reads SYDVKM. The CDR3 sequence: CASSYLGQGWSEQYF. The CDR3 DNA reads TGTGCCAGCAGTTATCTAGGACAGGGGTGGAGCGAGCAGTACTTC. The complete variable domain, with remaining parts taken from reference TRBV28 and TRBJ2-7, reads DVKVTQSSRYLVKRTGEKVFLECVQDMDHENMFWYRQDPGLGLRLIYFSYDVKMKEKGDIPEGYSVSREKKERFSLILESASTNQTSMYLCASSYLGQGWSEQYFGPGTRLTVT.

This clone appeared a few times. The genes are TRBV12-5 and TRBJ1-1; a weak D match, TRBD1 (5 bases). V dropped 5 bases and J dropped 4 bases, with 14 bases sitting between them. Germline values: CDR1 LGHNT, CDR2 FRNRAP. The CDR3 covers 14 residues. CDR3 region: CASGPAMGGTEAFF. DNA of the CDR3: TGTGCTAGTGGTCCTGCGATGGGGGGCACTGAAGCTTTCTTT.

This rearrangement joins TRBV5-1 to TRBJ1-4; D is unresolved. Germline V gives CDR1 SGHRS, CDR2 YFSETQ. V lost 7 bases and J 4 bases, leaving 14 bases between the germline ends. CDR3 size: 14 residues. CDR3 nucleotides: TGCGCCAGCGGGCCTCAACCGGGTAATGAAAAACTGTTTTTT. Encoded protein: CASGPQPGNEKLFF.

This chain uses TRBV4-3 with TRBJ1-2, with D tentatively TRBD1 (6 bases). The CDR3 runs to 15 residues. Per the germline V gene, CDR1 is LGHNA and CDR2 is YSLEER. With 4 bases removed from V and 5 bases from J, the gap between germline ends came to 17 bases. Written as DNA, the CDR3 is TGCGCCAGCAGCCGAGAACTTGGCCAGGGGTATGGCTACACCTTC. It translates to CASSRELGQGYGYTF.

The chain carries TRBV5-4 and TRBJ1-5, with unresolved D. CDR3 length: 14 amino acids. CDR1 and CDR2 (germline): SGHNT, YYREEE (reference sequence). Trimming took off 0 bases at V and 0 bases at J, with 4 bases between the two ends. The CDR3 DNA follows: TGTGCCAGCAGCTTGGGCGGTAGCAATCAGCCCCAGCATTTT. This translates into CASSLGGSNQPQHF.

The chain uses TRBV11-3 and TRBJ2-1; D gene uncertain. The germline CDR1 and CDR2 sequences are SGHNT and YENEEA. The CDR3 contains 12 residues. The ends were cut back, 2 bases at V and 8 bases at J, with 7 bases in the middle. CDR3 nucleotides: TGTGCCAGCAGCTTAAAGGGCCATGAGCAGTTCTTC. Residues: CASSLKGHEQFF.

The rearrangement uses TRBV18 and TRBJ2-2, with 8 bases that match TRBD1. The CDR3 contains 16 residues. CDR1 and CDR2 from the germline V gene are KGHSH and LQKENI. The V segment lost 2 bases and the J segment 3 bases; nucleotides outside the gene matches: 5. The chain's CDR3 is CASSPAVTGDTGELFF. The CDR3 DNA reads as TGTGCCAGCTCACCAGCGGTGACAGGGGACACCGGGGAGCTGTTTTTT.

The chain combines TRBV5-6 with TRBJ1-5, with 12 positions matching TRBD1. The CDR3 is 16 residues long. Losses at the gene ends were 3 bases for V and 7 bases for J; bases not matched to a gene: 8. CDR1 is SGHDT, CDR2 YYEEEE, per germline. CDR3 sequence reads: CASSSLGTGGQQPQHF. The CDR3 DNA reads as TGTGCCAGCAGCTCGCTCGGGACAGGGGGCCAACAGCCCCAGCATTTT.

This chain connects TRBV19 to TRBJ1-2; D possibly corresponds to TRBD1 (6 bases). The V gene lost 1 base and the J gene lost 1 base, with 10 bases spanning the gap. CDR3 length: 15 residues. The germline gives CDR1 LNHDA, CDR2 SQIVND (reference sequence). In DNA, the CDR3 is TGTGCCAGTAGTATAGGCGGACAGCATAACTATGGCTACACCTTC. It encodes CASSIGGQHNYGYTF.

V and J are TRBV7-9 and TRBJ2-2; 9 bases are a match to TRBD1. This CDR3 region has 17 residues. Unmatched junction bases numbered 8, after V lost 5 bases and J lost 1 base. The germline V gene has CDR1 SEHNR and CDR2 FQNEAQ (reference sequence). The CDR3 coding sequence is TGTGCCAGCAGCGTTCTCACAGGGGGCTTGAACACCGGGGAGCTGTTTTTT. Amino acids: CASSVLTGGLNTGELFF.

The rearrangement uses TRBV19 and TRBJ2-7, with 10 nucleotides matching TRBD1. The CDR3 consists of 15 residues. J gave up 5 bases and V 6 bases, and 10 bases lay outside the gene matches. Germline CDR1 reads LNHDA; CDR2 reads SQIVND (reference sequence). The CDR3 spells CASSTSRTGGHEQYF. As DNA, the CDR3 is TGTGCCAGTAGCACCTCCCGGACAGGGGGTCACGAGCAGTACTTC.

The J gene is TRBJ2-3, the V gene TRBV19, with D perhaps matching TRBD1 (5 bases). V was clipped by 8 bases and J by 6 bases, with 15 bases between them. The germline V gene has CDR1 LNHDA and CDR2 SQIVND (reference sequence). This CDR3 region has 13 residues. CDR3 amino acids: CASSTQGFDTQYF. CDR3 nucleotides: TGTGCCAGTTCGACCCAGGGTTTCGATACGCAGTATTTT.

J is TRBJ2-1 and V is TRBV11-2, with D perhaps matching TRBD2 (6 bases). Trimming took 4 bases from V and 8 from J, leaving 24 bases between them. The CDR3 runs to 17 residues. CDR1 is SGHAT and CDR2 is FQNNGV in the germline V gene. CDR3 in amino acids: CASSSGHSGLAGDEQFF. DNA of the CDR3: TGTGCCAGCAGCTCAGGACACTCGGGACTGGCCGGGGATGAGCAGTTCTTC.

CDR3 in DNA: TGTGCCAGCAGCGGGAGGGGGGGCACTGAAGCTTTCTTT. The encoded protein is CASSGRGGTEAFF. The J gene is TRBJ1-1, the V gene TRBV7-9, with D possibly TRBD1 on 6 matching bases. CDR1 is SEHNR and CDR2 is FQNEAQ in the germline V gene (reference sequence). This CDR3 is 13 amino acids long. Trimming stripped 5 bases from V and 4 bases from J, with 11 bases between.

V gene TRBV6-5 combines with J gene TRBJ2-1, with 8 bases matching TRBD1. This CDR3 region has 14 residues. Germline V CDR1 and CDR2: MNHEY, SVGAGI. V lost 6 bases to trimming and J lost 9 bases; unmatched junction nucleotides: 10. DNA of the CDR3: TGTGCCAGCAGCAGAGACAGGGGTGAGGGTGAGCAGTTCTTC. This encodes CASSRDRGEGEQFF.

V is TRBV19 and J is TRBJ1-2; a weak D match, TRBD1 (5 bases). V was trimmed by 6 bases and J by 1 base, leaving 15 bases between them. This CDR3 spans 15 amino acids. Germline lookup yields CDR1 LNHDA and CDR2 SQIVND (reference sequence). The CDR3 nucleotides read TGTGCCAGTAGCTGGGGCGGAAACCTTAACTATGGCTACACCTTC. Amino acid sequence: CASSWGGNLNYGYTF. The full variable domain, with the rest looked up from reference TRBV19 and TRBJ1-2, is DGGITQSPKYLFRKEGQNVTLSCEQNLNHDAMYWYRQDPGQGLRLIYYSQIVNDFQKGDIAEGYSVSREKKESFPLTVTSAQKNPTAFYLCASSWGGNLNYGYTFGSGTRLTVV.

The chain joins TRBV18 to TRBJ2-1; D might be TRBD1 or TRBD2, each matching 5 bases. Trimming took 4 bases from V and 0 from J, leaving 16 bases between them. The CDR3 sequence is 17 residues long. Germline CDR1 reads KGHSH; CDR2 reads LQKENI. CDR3 nucleotides: TGTGCCAGCTCACACCGGGACGATCCTAGCTCCTACAATGAGCAGTTCTTC. It codes for CASSHRDDPSSYNEQFF. The whole variable domain, filled in from reference TRBV18 and TRBJ2-1, reads NAGVMQNPRHLVRRRGQEARLRCSPMKGHSHVYWYRQLPEEGLKFMVYLQKENIIDESGMPKERFSAEFPKEGPSILRIQQVVRGDSAAYFCASSHRDDPSSYNEQFFGPGTRLTVL.